This TCR beta chain was retrieved from a study of early T cells in non-severe SARS-CoV-2 infection. TCRdb re-derived calls from the 5' RACE reads in MiXCR, one entry per CDR3 protein. Of 30,000 to 40,000 distinct CDR3 sequences listed, around 5.8% are singletons. In its sample, this clonotype was seen many times. The sequenced sample was whole blood, obtained at baseline. The sequence came from an adult who was a healthcare worker with PCR-confirmed SARS-CoV-2 infection or an uninfected control (not recorded which).

As DNA, the CDR3 is TGTGCCAGCAGGCAGGTGCCCGATCAGCCCCAGCATTTT. This codes for CASRQVPDQPQHF. This chain joins TRBV2 and TRBJ1-5; D uncertain. This CDR3 is 13 amino acids long. Germline loops: CDR1 SNHLY, CDR2 FYNNEI. Trimming took off 6 bases at V and 5 bases at J, with 11 bases between the two ends.